The sequence of this T cell receptor beta chain was determined in a study of shared clonotypes between healthy human individuals. Using immunoSEQ multiplex PCR, the repertoire was profiled, and TCRdb retains in-frame clones only, with some absent. The sample records 2 million to 2.5 million clones, just under 95% being singletons. Every one of the donors was a Caucasian adult that lived in Nashville, Tennessee. The CDR3 covers 16 residues. Unmatched junction bases numbered 6, after V lost 1 base and J lost 7 bases. Germline lookup yields CDR1 KGHSH and CDR2 LQKENI. The receptor was derived from a man aged 18 to 29 in good health. Some clones in this sample may be carry-over from other donors' samples. Sequenced material: naive CD4+ T cells from PBMCs. Indicated subset: CD45RA+ positively selected. The chain uses TRBV18 and TRBJ2-3, with 12 positions matching TRBD2. In DNA form, the CDR3 reads TGTGCCAGCTCACCACAGACTAGCGGGAGTTTGAATACGCAGTATTTT. Its protein product is CASSPQTSGSLNTQYF.